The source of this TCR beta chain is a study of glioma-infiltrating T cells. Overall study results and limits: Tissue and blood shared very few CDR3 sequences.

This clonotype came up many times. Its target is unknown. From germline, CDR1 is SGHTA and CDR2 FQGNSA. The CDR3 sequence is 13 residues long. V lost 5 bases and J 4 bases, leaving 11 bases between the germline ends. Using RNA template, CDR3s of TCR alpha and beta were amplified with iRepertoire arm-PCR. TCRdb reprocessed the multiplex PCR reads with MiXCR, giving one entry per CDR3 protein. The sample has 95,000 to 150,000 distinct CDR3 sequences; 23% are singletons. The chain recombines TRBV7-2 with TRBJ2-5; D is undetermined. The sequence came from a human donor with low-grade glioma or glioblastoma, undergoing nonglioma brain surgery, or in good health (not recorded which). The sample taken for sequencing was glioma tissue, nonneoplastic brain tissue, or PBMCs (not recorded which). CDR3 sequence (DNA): TGTGCCAGCAGCCCGCGTGACCGAGAGACCCAGTACTTC. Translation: CASSPRDRETQYF.